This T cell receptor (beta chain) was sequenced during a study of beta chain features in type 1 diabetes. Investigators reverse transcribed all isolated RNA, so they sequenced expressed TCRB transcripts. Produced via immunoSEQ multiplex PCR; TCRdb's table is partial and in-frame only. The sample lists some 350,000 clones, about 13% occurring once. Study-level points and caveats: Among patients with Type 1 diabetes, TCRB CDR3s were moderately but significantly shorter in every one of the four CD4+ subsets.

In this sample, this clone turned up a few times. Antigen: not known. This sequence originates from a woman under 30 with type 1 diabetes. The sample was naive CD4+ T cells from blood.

The CDR3 DNA is TGCGCCAGCAGCCAAGAAGGGCAGGGTGGAGAGACCCAGTACTTC. Its protein product is CASSQEGQGGETQYF. The chain combines TRBV4-3 with TRBJ2-5, with a weak D call TRBD1 (5 bases). CDR3 size: 15 residues. The germline V gene has CDR1 LGHNA and CDR2 YSLEER. Trimming removed 0 bases from V and 4 bases from J, with 12 bases in between.